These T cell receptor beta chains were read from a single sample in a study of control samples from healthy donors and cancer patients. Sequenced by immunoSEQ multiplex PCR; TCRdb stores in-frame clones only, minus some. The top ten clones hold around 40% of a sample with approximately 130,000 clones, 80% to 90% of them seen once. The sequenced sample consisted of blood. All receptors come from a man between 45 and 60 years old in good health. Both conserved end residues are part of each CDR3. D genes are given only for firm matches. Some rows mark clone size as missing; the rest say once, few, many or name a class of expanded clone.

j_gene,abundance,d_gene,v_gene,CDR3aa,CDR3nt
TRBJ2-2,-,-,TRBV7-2,CASSRRGTRGNTGELFF,TGTGCCAGCAGTCGGCGGGGGACACGCGGGAACACCGGGGAGCTGTTTTTT
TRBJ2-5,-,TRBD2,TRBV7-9,CASSSVTSGIQYQETQYF,TGTGCCAGCAGCTCTGTAACTAGCGGGATACAGTACCAAGAGACCCAGTACTTC
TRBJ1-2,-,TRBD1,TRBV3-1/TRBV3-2,CASSRSSTGGHGYTF,TGTGCCAGCAGCCGAAGTTCCACAGGGGGCCATGGCTACACCTTC
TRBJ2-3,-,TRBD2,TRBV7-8,CASSFGRTSADTQYF,TGTGCCAGCAGCTTCGGTAGGACTAGCGCAGATACGCAGTATTTT
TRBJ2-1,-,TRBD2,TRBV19,CASSIDSGTVNEQFF,TGTGCCAGTAGTATAGATAGCGGGACTGTCAATGAGCAGTTCTTC
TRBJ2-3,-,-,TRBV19,CASSIGVASNTDTQYF,TGTGCCAGTAGTATAGGCGTAGCGAGTAACACAGATACGCAGTATTTT
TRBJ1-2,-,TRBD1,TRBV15,CATSRDTGTGGDYTF,TGTGCCACCAGCAGAGATACCGGGACAGGGGGTGACTACACCTTC
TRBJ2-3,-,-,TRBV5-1,CATHPGGEGTDTQYF,TGCGCCACCCACCCTGGGGGCGAGGGCACAGATACGCAGTATTTT
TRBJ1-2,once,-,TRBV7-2,CASSPSGGGYGYTF,TGTGCCAGCAGCCCGTCCGGGGGTGGCTATGGCTACACCTTC
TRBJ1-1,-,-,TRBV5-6,CASTSTGNTEAFF,TGTGCCAGCACCTCGACGGGGAACACTGAAGCTTTCTTT
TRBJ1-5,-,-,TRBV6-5,CASSRDSNQPQHF,TGTGCCAGCAGTAGGGACAGCAATCAGCCCCAGCATTTT